Below, 29 T cell receptor beta chains from the same sample are listed, as sequenced in a study of blood T cells in healthy people across ages. PCR was performed a second time for roughly 7 to 12 cycles using a sample-barcoded 5' primer and a J-beta primer mix. TCRdb called the 5' RACE reads again in MiXCR, with one record for every CDR3 protein. The sample carries approximately 760,000 distinct CDR3 sequences, just under 25% recorded once. These same data were also listed under a study on T cells of mothers and their children.

The material sequenced was blood. All receptors come from a boy between 10 and 17 years old in good health.

The V gene is TRBV5-4, the J gene TRBJ2-5; D may be TRBD1 (6 bases). CDR1 is SGHNT and CDR2 is YYREEE in the germline V gene (reference sequence). The CDR3 consists of 15 residues. The V end lost 1 base, the J end lost 2 bases, and 12 bases lay between the germline ends. As DNA, the CDR3 is TGTGCCAGCAGCTTGATCCAGGGGCCTCAAGAGACCCAGTACTTC. Translating gives CASSLIQGPQETQYF.

V gene TRBV20-1 combines with J gene TRBJ1-2; the match to TRBD1 covers 8 bases. Germline V CDR1 and CDR2: DFQATT, SNEGSKA (reference sequence). This CDR3 has 15 residues. V lost 0 bases and J lost 5; bases outside the gene matches: 8. CDR3 in DNA: TGCAGTGCTAGAGAAAGAGGACAGGGCGGGTATGGCTACACCTTC. Translating it yields CSARERGQGGYGYTF.

This clonotype was seen a handful of times. V gene TRBV10-3 combines with J gene TRBJ2-7; D remains unclear. Germline V gives CDR1 ENHRY, CDR2 SYGVKD. CDR3 size: 12 residues. The germline V and J ends were trimmed by 3 bases and 2 bases, with 5 bases remaining between them. CDR3 residues: CAISDSTYEQYF. CDR3 DNA sequence: TGTGCCATCAGTGACAGCACCTACGAGCAGTACTTC.

This clonotype was seen only a few times. The chain carries TRBV20-1 and TRBJ2-1, with 11 bases identical to TRBD2. V was pared by 2 bases and J by 5 bases, with 8 bases of the junction left unmatched. CDR1 DFQATT and CDR2 SNEGSKA come from the germline V gene (reference sequence). This CDR3 comprises 16 residues. CDR3 coding DNA: TGCAGTGCTAGACCCGCTAGCGGGAGGTTCAACAATGAGCAGTTCTTC. Translation gives CSARPASGRFNNEQFF.

The chain has TRBV6-2 or TRBV6-3 and TRBJ2-6; 10 nucleotides agree with TRBD1. The CDR3 has 16 residues. Germline values: CDR1 MNHEY, CDR2 SVGEGT. Losses at the gene ends were 7 bases for V and 3 bases for J; bases not matched to a gene: 6. Here the CDR3 reads CASTGTGVVGANVLTF. The CDR3 DNA reads as TGTGCCAGCACCGGGACAGGGGTTGTTGGGGCCAACGTCCTGACTTTC.

The chain recombines TRBV6-5 with TRBJ1-2; 9 bases fit TRBD1. Germline V CDR1 and CDR2: MNHEY, SVGAGI. There are 15 residues in the CDR3. J was trimmed by 5 bases and V by 11 bases; bases with no gene match: 15. CDR3 in DNA: TGTGCCGCCACCAAAACAGGGGGCTCTTATTATGGCTACACCTTC. It is translated as CAATKTGGSYYGYTF.

This clonotype was seen a few times. The junction does not match germline at one end; this may be a read error. The genes are TRBV7-8 and TRBJ2-6, with D possibly being TRBD1 (5 bases). Per the germline V gene, CDR1 is SGHVS and CDR2 is FQNEAQ. There are 16 residues in the CDR3. For the CDR3, the DNA is TGTGCCAGCAGCTTAACAGGAGTCTCTGGGGCCAACGTCCTGACCTTC. It translates to CASSLTGVSGANVLTF.

This clonotype was found a few times. This rearrangement joins TRBV2 to TRBJ2-7, with D unresolved. Trimming took off 3 bases at V and 4 bases at J, with 10 bases between the two ends. The CDR3 is 13 residues long. Germline V gives CDR1 SNHLY, CDR2 FYNNEI. CDR3 region: CASSEIPGYEQYF. The CDR3 DNA sequence: TGTGCCAGCAGTGAGATACCGGGTTACGAGCAGTACTTC.

The chain joins TRBV3-1 to TRBJ1-6; D uncertain. CDR1 and CDR2 from the germline V gene are LGHDT and YNNKEL (reference sequence). With 0 bases removed from V and 9 bases from J, the gap between germline ends came to 9 bases. The CDR3 sequence is 14 residues long. This chain's CDR3 is CASSQDPGVSPLHF. The DNA of the CDR3 is TGTGCCAGCAGCCAAGATCCTGGGGTTTCACCCCTCCACTTT.

V usage is TRBV24-1 and J usage is TRBJ2-1; D is unclear. Between the trimmed V and J ends, which lost 3 bases and 8 bases, there was a span of 13 bases. The CDR3 runs 14 residues. Germline CDR1 KGHDR, CDR2 SFDVKD. The CDR3 is CATSDPNPFHEQFF. The DNA of the CDR3 is TGTGCCACCAGTGATCCGAACCCTTTCCATGAGCAGTTCTTC.

This clonotype was recorded once. The rearrangement uses TRBV7-2 and TRBJ1-6, with D hard to call. The CDR3 spans 14 residues. Trimming took 4 bases from V and 7 from J, leaving 11 bases between them. Germline V lookup: CDR1 SGHTA, CDR2 FQGNSA. CDR3 protein: CASSSGLNNSPLHF. The CDR3 DNA reads TGTGCCAGCAGCTCCGGACTAAACAATTCACCCCTCCACTTT.

This clonotype has more than one count but fewer than ten. The rearrangement joins TRBV6-1 to TRBJ1-5, with TRBD1 identical over 8 bases. The CDR3 length is 17 residues. V lost 5 bases and J lost 2; bases outside the gene matches: 11. Germline CDR1 MNHNS, CDR2 SASEGT. CDR3 sequence (DNA): TGTGCCAGCAGTCCACAGGGGGTCGGATTTCGCAATCAGCCCCAGCATTTT. Translated, it gives CASSPQGVGFRNQPQHF.

The J gene is TRBJ2-3, the V gene TRBV4-3, with D tentatively TRBD1 or TRBD2 (6 bases each). Looked up from germline, CDR1 is LGHNA and CDR2 is YSLEER. The CDR3 runs 17 residues. The V and J ends lost 2 bases and 0 bases respectively, with 15 bases between them. The CDR3 DNA is TGCGCCAGCAGCCAAATAAGGGGGGCTCCTAGCACAGATACGCAGTATTTT. Protein sequence: CASSQIRGAPSTDTQYF.

This clonotype was picked up many times. Relative to the germline gene, one junction end is altered; a read error may explain this. The chain couples TRBV3-1 to TRBJ2-5, with 10 nucleotides matching TRBD2. Germline V gene lookup returns CDR1 LGHDT and CDR2 YNNKEL (reference sequence). The CDR3 loop spans 15 amino acids. CDR3 sequence reads: CASSQVAGGRETQYF. In DNA, the CDR3 is TGCGCCAGCAGCCAAGTAGCGGGAGGTCGGGAGACCCAGTACTTC.

The chain links TRBV4-1 to TRBJ2-3; 10 bases match TRBD2. The CDR3 sequence is 15 residues long. The germline V gene encodes CDR1 MGHRA and CDR2 YSYEKL. V lost 6 bases, J lost 3 bases, and 6 bases stayed unmatched. CDR3 sequence reads: CASRPASGRTDTQYF. CDR3 nucleotide sequence: TGCGCCAGCAGACCTGCTAGCGGGAGAACAGATACGCAGTATTTT.

This clonotype was seen more than once but under ten times. This chain uses TRBV29-1 with TRBJ2-4; no reliable D call. This CDR3 spans 13 amino acids. Trimming stripped 6 bases from V and 0 bases from J, with 9 bases between. Germline V CDR1 and CDR2: SQVTM, ANQGSEA. CDR3 nucleotide sequence: TGCAGCGTCAGCCCCCTAGCCAAAAACATTCAGTACTTC. Its translation: CSVSPLAKNIQYF. Based on the CDR3 plus reference TRBV29-1 and TRBJ2-4, the full variable domain is SAVISQKPSRDICQRGTSLTIQCQVDSQVTMMFWYRQQPGQSLTLIATANQGSEATYESGFVIDKFPISRPNLTFSTLTVSNMSPEDSSIYLCSVSPLAKNIQYFGAGTRLSVL.

This clonotype was picked up many times. The chain carries TRBV24-1 and TRBJ1-2; D not certain. CDR1 and CDR2 from the germline V gene are KGHDR and SFDVKD. Deletions cut 9 bases from V and 8 bases from J, with 18 bases between. The CDR3 length is 13 residues. The CDR3 DNA sequence: TGTGCCACCCGTCCCGAGGGCTCGGGCGGCTACACCTTC. Translation gives CATRPEGSGGYTF.

This clonotype was detected a few times. The rearrangement links TRBV28 to TRBJ1-1; tentatively, D is TRBD1 (6 bases). The ends were cut back, 7 bases at V and 5 bases at J, with 20 bases in the middle. This CDR3 is built from 15 residues. In germline, CDR1 is MDHEN, CDR2 SYDVKM. CDR3 sequence (DNA): TGTGCCAGCAAGGGGGTGATGGGGGGGGAAACTGAAGCTTTCTTT. It codes for CASKGVMGGETEAFF.

This clonotype was detected only a few times. V and J are TRBV10-3 and TRBJ1-2, with D unresolved. Germline V gene sequence: CDR1 ENHRY, CDR2 SYGVKD. The CDR3 runs to 13 residues. Trimming took off 4 bases at V and 3 bases at J, with 9 bases between the two ends. CDR3 nucleotide sequence: TGTGCCATCAGTGTGAGGGAGGACTATGGCTACACCTTC. Translation: CAISVREDYGYTF.

This clonotype was seen a few times. V is TRBV7-3 and J is TRBJ2-5; 7 nucleotides line up with TRBD2. Per the germline V gene, CDR1 is SGHTA and CDR2 is FQGTGA. With 3 bases clipped from V and 4 bases from J, the junction kept 5 bases outside the gene matches. CDR3 length equals 14 residues. The CDR3 is CASSLEGGPETQYF. For the CDR3, the DNA is TGTGCCAGCAGCTTGGAGGGAGGGCCAGAGACCCAGTACTTC.

This clonotype appeared a few times. This chain joins TRBV9 and TRBJ2-7, with a possible D match to TRBD2 (6 bases). With 0 bases removed from V and 5 bases from J, the gap between germline ends came to 12 bases. Per germline, CDR1 SGDLS and CDR2 YYNGEE. CDR3 length: 14 amino acids. CDR3 region: CASSVGPGVDEQYF. The CDR3 DNA sequence: TGTGCCAGCAGCGTAGGTCCGGGGGTCGACGAGCAGTACTTC.

This clonotype was found a few times. The chain joins TRBV5-1 to TRBJ2-2, with D possibly being TRBD1 (6 bases). Deletions cut 0 bases from V and 5 bases from J, with 8 bases between. This CDR3 has 14 residues. Germline assignment: CDR1 SGHRS and CDR2 YFSETQ. The CDR3 sequence is CASSLDRETGELFF. The CDR3 region has the DNA TGCGCCAGCAGCTTGGACAGGGAGACCGGGGAGCTGTTTTTT. The whole variable domain, filled in from reference TRBV5-1 and TRBJ2-2, reads KAGVTQTPRYLIKTRGQQVTLSCSPISGHRSVSWYQQTPGQGLQFLFEYFSETQRNKGNFPGRFSGRQFSNSRSEMNVSTLELGDSALYLCASSLDRETGELFFGEGSRLTVL.

The chain employs TRBV27 and TRBJ2-5, with D maybe TRBD2 (5 bases). There are 13 residues in the CDR3. Germline lookup yields CDR1 MNHEY and CDR2 SMNVEV (reference sequence). V was clipped by 3 bases and J by 3 bases, with 8 bases between them. The CDR3 loop reads CASSFGSEETQYF. The CDR3 bases are TGTGCCAGCAGTTTCGGTAGCGAAGAGACCCAGTACTTC.

This chain links TRBV20-1 with TRBJ2-3, with a tentative D call TRBD2 (6 bases). Germline lookup yields CDR1 DFQATT and CDR2 SNEGSKA (reference sequence). Trimming pared 6 bases from V and 2 bases from J, leaving 18 bases between. This CDR3 region has 15 residues. The CDR3 DNA follows: TGCAGTGCCACCCCCGTGGCGGGAAACACAGATACGCAGTATTTT. It yields the protein CSATPVAGNTDTQYF.

This clonotype was recorded a few times. This chain joins TRBV20-1 and TRBJ2-5; possibly TRBD2 for D (6 bases). The CDR3 is 13 residues long. Looked up from germline, CDR1 is DFQATT and CDR2 is SNEGSKA (reference sequence). V gave up 4 bases and J gave up 0 bases, with 9 bases separating them. CDR3 in DNA: TGCAGTGCTACCGGGACTCACCAAGAGACCCAGTACTTC. Protein: CSATGTHQETQYF.

Only a few counts were recorded for this clonotype. The chain employs TRBV20-1 and TRBJ2-5; 14 bases match TRBD2. This CDR3 has 16 amino acids. The ends lost 5 bases at V and 5 bases at J; junction bases unmatched: 10. Germline V lookup: CDR1 DFQATT, CDR2 SNEGSKA (reference sequence). CDR3 DNA: TGCAGTGCTTCCAGGACTAGCGGGGGGAGGGTGGAGACCCAGTACTTC. It encodes CSASRTSGGRVETQYF.

The chain couples TRBV28 to TRBJ2-5, with a possible D match to TRBD2 (6 bases). The CDR3 extends over 15 amino acids. Germline V gene data show CDR1 as MDHEN and CDR2 as SYDVKM. The V gene lost 6 bases and the J gene lost 0 bases, with 14 bases spanning the gap. DNA for the CDR3: TGTGCCAGCAGCGAGCCCGGACTAAACCAAGAGACCCAGTACTTC. Its protein product is CASSEPGLNQETQYF.

This rearrangement joins TRBV6-5 to TRBJ1-5; D is possibly TRBD1 (5 bases). Trimming shortened V by 8 bases and J by 2 bases, and 10 bases separated the two germline ends. The CDR3 sequence is 13 residues long. Germline V gene sequence: CDR1 MNHEY, CDR2 SVGAGI. DNA of the CDR3: TGTGCCAGCGGGCAAGGGGGCAATCAGCCCCAGCATTTT. It codes for CASGQGGNQPQHF.

The chain employs TRBV20-1 and TRBJ2-7, with TRBD2 as a possible D gene (5 bases). The CDR3 consists of 14 residues. CDR1 is DFQATT and CDR2 is SNEGSKA in the germline V gene (reference sequence). Deletions cut 2 bases from V and 0 bases from J, with 11 bases between. The chain's CDR3 is CSARTERSSYEQYF. For the CDR3, the DNA is TGCAGTGCTAGAACTGAGCGGAGCTCCTACGAGCAGTACTTC.